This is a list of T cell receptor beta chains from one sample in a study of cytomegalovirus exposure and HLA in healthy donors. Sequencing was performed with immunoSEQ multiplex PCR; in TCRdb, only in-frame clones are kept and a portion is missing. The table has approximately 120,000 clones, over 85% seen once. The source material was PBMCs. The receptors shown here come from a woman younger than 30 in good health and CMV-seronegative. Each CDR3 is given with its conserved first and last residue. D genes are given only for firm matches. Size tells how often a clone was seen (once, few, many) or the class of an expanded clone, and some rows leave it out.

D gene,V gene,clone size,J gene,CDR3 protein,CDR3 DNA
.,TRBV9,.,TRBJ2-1,CASSVVGAAMFDEQFF,TGTGCCAGCAGCGTAGTTGGAGCAGCAATGTTTGATGAGCAGTTCTTC
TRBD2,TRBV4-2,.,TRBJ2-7,CASSQVGRGGSDEQYF,TGTGCCAGCAGCCAAGTGGGGCGGGGGGGCTCTGACGAGCAGTACTTC
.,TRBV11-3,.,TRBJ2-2,CASSLVPGLGAGELFF,TGTGCCAGCAGCTTAGTACCTGGATTGGGAGCCGGGGAGCTGTTTTTT
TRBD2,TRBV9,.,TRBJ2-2,CASSPQPGLAAENTGELFF,TGTGCCAGCAGCCCCCAGCCGGGACTAGCAGCTGAGAACACCGGGGAGCTGTTTTTT
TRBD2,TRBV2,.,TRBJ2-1,CASSELAGEQFF,TGTGCCAGCAGTGAATTAGCGGGAGAGCAGTTCTTC
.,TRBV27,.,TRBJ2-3,CASKRGPLSTDTQYF,TGTGCCAGCAAACGCGGTCCCCTTAGCACAGATACGCAGTATTTT
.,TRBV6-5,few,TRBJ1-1,CASSYRGLENTEAFF,TGTGCCAGCAGTTACAGGGGTCTGGAGAACACTGAAGCTTTCTTT
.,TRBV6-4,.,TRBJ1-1,CASTVRGILNTEAFF,TGTGCCAGCACTGTGAGGGGGATACTGAACACTGAAGCTTTCTTT
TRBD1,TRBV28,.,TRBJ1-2,CASSSHRGPARGYTF,TGTGCCAGCAGTTCCCACAGGGGCCCGGCTAGGGGCTACACCTTC
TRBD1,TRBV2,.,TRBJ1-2,CASSGTVVRYGYTF,TGTGCCAGCAGCGGGACAGTCGTTCGTTATGGCTACACCTTC
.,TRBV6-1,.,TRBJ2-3,CASSLRTEATDTQYF,TGTGCCAGCAGTCTACGGACAGAGGCCACAGATACGCAGTATTTT
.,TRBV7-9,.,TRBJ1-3,CASSLRGGAGPLGGNTIYF,TGTGCCAGCAGCTTACGAGGAGGGGCGGGACCCCTCGGGGGAAACACCATATATTTT
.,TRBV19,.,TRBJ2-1,CASSLLADYNEQFF,TGTGCCAGTAGTTTACTAGCCGACTACAATGAGCAGTTCTTC
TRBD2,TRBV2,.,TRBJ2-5,CASSGNSGGRKTQYF,TGTGCCAGCAGTGGTAATAGCGGGGGACGAAAGACCCAGTACTTC
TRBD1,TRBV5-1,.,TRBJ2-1,CASSPGQGYHNEQFF,TGCGCCAGCAGCCCGGGACAGGGGTACCACAATGAGCAGTTCTTC
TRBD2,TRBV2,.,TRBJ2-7,CASSRLAPGYEQYF,TGTGCCAGCAGTCGACTAGCACCAGGGTACGAGCAGTACTTC
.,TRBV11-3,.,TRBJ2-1,CASSSDSSYNEQFF,TGTGCCAGCAGCTCGGACAGCTCCTACAATGAGCAGTTCTTC